The 28 T cell receptor beta chains presented below share a single source sample, sequenced in a study of blood T cell repertoires in COVID-19. Produced via immunoSEQ multiplex PCR; TCRdb's table is partial and in-frame only. The repertoire holds 350,000 or so clones, with more than 75% as singletons. The sequenced sample consisted of PBMCs or T cells enriched from blood (not recorded which). All receptors come from a woman aged 25 to 39 who had recovered from COVID-19.

The genes are TRBV23-1 and TRBJ1-3, with 12 bases matching TRBD1. TRBV23-1 is an ORF for which the function is uncertain. The CDR3 extends over 19 amino acids. V shed 8 bases, J shed 0 bases, and the junction held 14 bases outside the gene matches. The CDR3 DNA sequence: TGCGCCAGCGGGACAGAAAGCCGGGACAGGGGGCCCTCTGGAAACACCATATATTTT. Translation: CASGTESRDRGPSGNTIYF.

The sample holds a few counts of this clone. The CDR3 region has the DNA TGTGCCAGCAGGGCCCCGGGACAGGGAACCCTATATGGCTACACCTTC. Translation: CASRAPGQGTLYGYTF. The chain carries TRBV2 and TRBJ1-2; TRBD1 agrees at 9 bases. CDR1 is SNHLY and CDR2 is FYNNEI in the germline V gene. The V and J ends lost 6 bases and 5 bases, in that order; junction bases with no gene match: 13. The CDR3 loop spans 16 amino acids.

V and J are TRBV19 and TRBJ2-2; perhaps TRBD1 as D (6 bases). The CDR3 totals 16 residues. V dropped 5 bases and J dropped 3 bases, with 16 bases sitting between them. Germline lookup yields CDR1 LNHDA and CDR2 SQIVND (reference sequence). As DNA, the CDR3 is TGTGCCAGTAGTCCAGGCAGGGGTGGTGACACCGGGGAGCTGTTTTTT. Protein: CASSPGRGGDTGELFF.

V is TRBV7-9 and J is TRBJ1-2; perhaps TRBD1 as D (5 bases). The CDR3 is 15 amino acids. The ends were cut back, 3 bases at V and 7 bases at J, with 18 bases in the middle. Looked up from germline, CDR1 is SEHNR and CDR2 is FQNEAQ (reference sequence). CDR3 DNA sequence: TGTGCCAGCAGCTTCATAGCAGGGAATAGAAGTGGCTACACCTTC. This translates into CASSFIAGNRSGYTF.

About this clone: The sample carries other DNA sequences with the same CDR3. The chain couples TRBV29-1 to TRBJ2-5, with 9 positions matching TRBD1. Germline V lookup: CDR1 SQVTM, CDR2 ANQGSEA. J lost 2 bases, V lost 6 bases, and 1 base had no gene match. The CDR3 runs to 12 residues. The DNA of the CDR3 is TGCAGCGTCGGACAGGGGCAAGAGACCCAGTACTTC. Residues: CSVGQGQETQYF.

The chain recombines TRBV30 with TRBJ2-1; 10 positions match TRBD2. The V segment lost 1 base and the J segment 9 bases; nucleotides outside the gene matches: 6. The CDR3 consists of 14 residues. Germline V gene sequence: CDR1 GTSNPN, CDR2 SVGIG (reference sequence). The CDR3 protein is CAWSAQRGGLEQFF. The CDR3 nucleotides are TGTGCCTGGAGTGCCCAGCGGGGGGGCCTTGAGCAGTTCTTC.

The V call is TRBV5-6, the J call TRBJ2-2, with TRBD1 matching 9 bases. The CDR3 contains 15 residues. V gave up 4 bases and J gave up 7 bases; unmatched junction bases: 8. Germline V lookup: CDR1 SGHDT, CDR2 YYEEEE. The CDR3 is CASSMGQGAGGELFF. The CDR3 nucleotides are TGTGCCAGCAGCATGGGACAGGGAGCAGGCGGGGAGCTGTTTTTT.

The genes are TRBV10-1 and TRBJ2-3; 8 bases line up with TRBD2. The CDR3 contains 15 residues. Germline lookup yields CDR1 WNHNN and CDR2 SYGVQD (reference sequence). V trimming: 3 bases; J trimming: 2 bases; junction bases outside the gene matches: 4. CDR3 residues: CASSEGRGATDTQYF. The DNA for the CDR3 is TGCGCCAGCAGTGAAGGGCGGGGGGCCACAGATACGCAGTATTTT.

The chain is built from TRBV28 and TRBJ1-2; TRBD1 agrees at 7 bases. Trimming took 5 bases from V and 6 from J; bases not matched to a gene: 6. There are 13 residues in the CDR3. The germline V gene has CDR1 MDHEN and CDR2 SYDVKM. The CDR3 DNA reads as TGTGCCAGCAGTGAACAGGGGCGCCATGGCTACACCTTC. Encoded protein: CASSEQGRHGYTF.

The V call is TRBV12-3 or TRBV12-4, the J call TRBJ1-2, with 8 bases lining up with TRBD1. The CDR3 loop spans 12 amino acids. With 4 bases clipped from V and 7 bases from J, the junction kept 2 bases outside the gene matches. CDR3: CASSWTGTGYTF. In DNA form, the CDR3 reads TGTGCCAGCAGTTGGACAGGGACTGGCTACACCTTC.

The J gene is TRBJ1-4, the V gene TRBV28; weak D call: TRBD1 (5 bases). This CDR3 comprises 15 residues. Deletions cut 5 bases from V and 3 bases from J, with 13 bases between. The V gene's germline CDR1 is MDHEN and CDR2 SYDVKM. The CDR3 sequence is CASSPPRVPNEKLFF. The CDR3 coding sequence is TGTGCCAGCAGTCCACCCAGGGTTCCTAATGAAAAACTGTTTTTT.

The chain uses TRBV4-2 and TRBJ2-7, with 7 bases lining up with TRBD1. The germline CDR1 and CDR2 sequences are LGHNA and YNFKEQ. The CDR3 sequence is 19 residues long. Trimming cost V 1 base and J 2 bases; bases outside gene matches: 17. The CDR3 is CASSQVALKAWGQTYEQYF. The CDR3 nucleotides read TGTGCCAGCAGCCAAGTCGCCCTAAAGGCGTGGGGACAGACCTACGAGCAGTACTTC.

This clone was observed once. The rearrangement uses TRBV3-1 (or the pseudogene TRBV3-2) and TRBJ1-5, with TRBD1 matching 8 bases. The CDR3 spans 14 residues. Germline V CDR1 and CDR2: LGHDT, YNNKEL (reference sequence). V lost 1 base, J lost 7 bases, and 3 bases stayed unmatched. The CDR3 sequence is CASSQGTGYQPQHF. The CDR3 bases are TGTGCCAGCAGCCAAGGGACAGGGTACCAGCCCCAGCATTTT.

The chain recombines TRBV7-2 with TRBJ1-2; D perhaps matches TRBD1 (6 bases). This CDR3 has 16 amino acids. V lost 2 bases, J lost 8 bases, and 21 bases lay in between. Germline values: CDR1 SGHTA, CDR2 FQGNSA. The CDR3, as DNA: TGTGCCAGCAGCTTATCGCGGGCTTCTCCTACAGGGGGCTACACCTTC. Its translation: CASSLSRASPTGGYTF.

This clone showed up just once. J is TRBJ1-5 and V is TRBV11-2; D uncertain. The germline gives CDR1 SGHAT, CDR2 FQNNGV. V dropped 0 bases and J dropped 7 bases, with 10 bases sitting between them. This CDR3 contains 14 residues. For the CDR3, the DNA is TGTGCCAGCAGCTTAGAAGTCTCGGGACAGCCCCAGCATTTT. Its translation: CASSLEVSGQPQHF.

V usage is TRBV7-9 and J usage is TRBJ1-2, with 10 bases aligning to TRBD1. Per germline, CDR1 SEHNR and CDR2 FQNEAQ (reference sequence). V lost 4 bases to trimming and J lost 7 bases; unmatched junction nucleotides: 9. The CDR3 has 15 amino acids. CDR3: CASSSNWTGGGGYTF. CDR3 in DNA: TGTGCCAGCAGCTCCAACTGGACAGGGGGTGGTGGCTACACCTTC. The complete variable domain, with remaining parts taken from reference TRBV7-9 and TRBJ1-2, reads DTGVSQNPRHKITKRGQNVTFRCDPISEHNRLYWYRQTLGQGPEFLTYFQNEAQLEKSRLLSDRFSAERPKGSFSTLEIQRTEQGDSAMYLCASSSNWTGGGGYTFGSGTRLTVV.

Concerning this clone itself: One end of the junction does not line up with germline, which may come from a read error. The J gene is TRBJ1-2, the V gene TRBV7-8; D possibly corresponds to TRBD1 (5 bases). The CDR3 is made up of 16 amino acids. Germline assignment: CDR1 SGHVS and CDR2 FQNEAQ. The CDR3 here is CASSLAMPGTNHGYTF. CDR3 coding DNA: TGTGCCAGCAGCTTAGCGATGCCCGGGACTAACCATGGCTACACCTTC.

The chain links TRBV9 to TRBJ2-1; tentative D call: TRBD2 (6 bases). The CDR3 is 16 amino acids. Germline CDR1 SGDLS, CDR2 YYNGEE. Trimming pared 4 bases from V and 8 bases from J, leaving 22 bases between. The CDR3 region is CASSPGGSGVMDEQFF. CDR3 nucleotides: TGTGCCAGCAGCCCCGGAGGGAGTGGTGTAATGGATGAGCAGTTCTTC.

V and J are TRBV9 and TRBJ1-1, with D perhaps TRBD1 (6 bases). The V and J ends lost 4 bases and 5 bases respectively, with 21 bases between them. CDR1 is SGDLS, CDR2 YYNGEE, per germline. The CDR3 has 16 amino acids. CDR3 bases: TGTGCCAGCAGCCCCCACGCACAGGGATTGGGAACTGAAGCTTTCTTT. This sequence encodes CASSPHAQGLGTEAFF.

The chain has TRBV4-1 and TRBJ2-3; 8 nucleotides match TRBD1. The J segment lost 1 base and the V segment lost 0 bases, leaving 12 bases of the junction unmatched. Germline assignment: CDR1 MGHRA and CDR2 YSYEKL. The CDR3 consists of 19 residues. The CDR3 region has the DNA TGCGCCAGCAGCCAAGATCGAGAGGGGATGGGACAGGGCACAGATACGCAGTATTTT. Its protein product is CASSQDREGMGQGTDTQYF.

The V gene is TRBV6-6, the J gene TRBJ1-2; 9 bases are shared with TRBD1. Germline V gene sequence: CDR1 MNHNY, CDR2 SVGAGI (reference sequence). J was trimmed by 3 bases and V by 2 bases; bases with no gene match: 7. The CDR3 is 16 amino acids. CDR3 region: CASSYPDRGVDYGYTF. The CDR3 DNA sequence: TGTGCCAGCAGTTACCCGGACAGGGGAGTCGACTATGGCTACACCTTC.

The rearrangement uses TRBV4-3 and TRBJ2-1, with TRBD2 matching over 8 bases. V was clipped by 1 base and J by 3 bases; unmatched bases: 5. The CDR3 contains 16 residues. The germline V gene has CDR1 LGHNA and CDR2 YSLEER. CDR3 DNA: TGCGCCAGCAGCCAAGGGAGCGGGAGCTACTACAATGAGCAGTTCTTC. This gives the protein CASSQGSGSYYNEQFF.

This clone was observed once. CDR3 nucleotide sequence: TGTGCCAGCAGCCCACTTAGCGGGGGGAACTACGAGCAGTACTTC. It codes for CASSPLSGGNYEQYF. V and J are TRBV7-2 and TRBJ2-7; 10 bases align to TRBD2. The V and J ends lost 5 bases and 3 bases, in that order; junction bases with no gene match: 7. This CDR3 has 15 amino acids. Germline CDR1 reads SGHTA; CDR2 reads FQGNSA.

The V gene is TRBV28, the J gene TRBJ2-4, with a weak D call TRBD1 (6 bases). Per the germline V gene, CDR1 is MDHEN and CDR2 is SYDVKM. This CDR3 contains 15 residues. V gave up 2 bases and J gave up 6 bases, with 14 bases separating them. The CDR3 protein is CASSLSTWGPNIQYF. For the CDR3, the DNA is TGTGCCAGCAGTTTAAGTACATGGGGGCCAAACATTCAGTACTTC.

This sequence joins TRBV7-8 and TRBJ1-6; the D gene is possibly TRBD1 (6 bases). This CDR3 is 16 amino acids long. Per the germline V gene, CDR1 is SGHVS and CDR2 is FQNEAQ. V was trimmed by 5 bases and J by 2 bases, leaving 13 bases between them. In nucleotides, the CDR3 is TGTGCCAGCAGCCAAGACAGGACAGCCTATAATTCACCCCTCCACTTT. This sequence encodes CASSQDRTAYNSPLHF.

The V and J genes are TRBV7-2 and TRBJ2-1; D might be TRBD1 (5 bases). Per germline, CDR1 SGHTA and CDR2 FQGNSA. V lost 2 bases to trimming and J lost 0 bases, with 8 bases between them. The length of the CDR3 is 15 residues. The CDR3 protein is CASSLQGSSYNEQFF. The CDR3 nucleotides read TGTGCCAGCAGCTTACAGGGTAGCTCCTACAATGAGCAGTTCTTC.

The chain links TRBV19 to TRBJ1-5; TRBD1 matches at 11 bases. The germline CDR1 and CDR2 sequences are LNHDA and SQIVND (reference sequence). The ends lost 6 bases at V and 0 bases at J; junction bases unmatched: 10. CDR3 length: 18 residues. The CDR3 sequence is CASRNLDRGPDSNQPQHF. Written as DNA, the CDR3 is TGTGCCAGTAGGAACCTGGACAGGGGGCCCGATAGCAATCAGCCCCAGCATTTT.

The CDR3 protein is CASSENRGGETQYF. The CDR3 DNA is TGCGCCAGCAGTGAAAACCGGGGGGGGGAGACCCAGTACTTC. This chain connects TRBV10-1 to TRBJ2-5, with 8 bases that match TRBD2. With V trimmed by 3 bases and J by 5 bases, 5 bases remained unmatched. There are 14 residues in the CDR3. Germline values: CDR1 WNHNN, CDR2 SYGVQD (reference sequence).